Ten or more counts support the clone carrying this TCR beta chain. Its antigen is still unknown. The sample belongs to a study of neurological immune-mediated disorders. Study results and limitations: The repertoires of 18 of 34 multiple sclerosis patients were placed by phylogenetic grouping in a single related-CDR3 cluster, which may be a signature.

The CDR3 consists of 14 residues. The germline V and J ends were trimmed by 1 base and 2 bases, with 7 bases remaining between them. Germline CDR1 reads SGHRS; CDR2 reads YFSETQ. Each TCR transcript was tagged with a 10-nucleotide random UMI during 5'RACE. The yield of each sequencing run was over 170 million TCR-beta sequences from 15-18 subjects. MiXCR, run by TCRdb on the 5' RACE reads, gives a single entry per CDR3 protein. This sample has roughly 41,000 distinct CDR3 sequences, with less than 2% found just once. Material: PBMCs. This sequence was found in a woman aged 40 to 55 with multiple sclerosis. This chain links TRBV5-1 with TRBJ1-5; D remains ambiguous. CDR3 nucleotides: TGCGCCAGCAGCTTGACCAGTGGCAATCAGCCCCAGCATTTT. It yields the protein CASSLTSGNQPQHF.